This TCR beta chain was observed in a study of T cell responses to AZD1222 COVID-19 vaccine. Sequencing used immunoSEQ multiplex PCR; TCRdb keeps in-frame clones, though not all of them. The sample lists about 110,000 clones, roughly 87% occurring once. The sequence was obtained from an adult in good health. The sequenced sample was peripheral blood, obtained on day 0 of AZD1222 vaccination.

The CDR3 loop reads CASRFTSGPYNEQFF. For the CDR3, the DNA is TGTGCCAGCAGGTTTACTAGCGGACCCTACAATGAGCAGTTCTTC. The chain links TRBV11-1 to TRBJ2-1; TRBD2 aligns across 8 bases. After removal of 6 bases from V and 2 bases from J, the junction contained 6 bases not matched to a gene. Germline assignment: CDR1 SGHAT and CDR2 FQDESV (reference sequence). The CDR3 extends over 15 amino acids.